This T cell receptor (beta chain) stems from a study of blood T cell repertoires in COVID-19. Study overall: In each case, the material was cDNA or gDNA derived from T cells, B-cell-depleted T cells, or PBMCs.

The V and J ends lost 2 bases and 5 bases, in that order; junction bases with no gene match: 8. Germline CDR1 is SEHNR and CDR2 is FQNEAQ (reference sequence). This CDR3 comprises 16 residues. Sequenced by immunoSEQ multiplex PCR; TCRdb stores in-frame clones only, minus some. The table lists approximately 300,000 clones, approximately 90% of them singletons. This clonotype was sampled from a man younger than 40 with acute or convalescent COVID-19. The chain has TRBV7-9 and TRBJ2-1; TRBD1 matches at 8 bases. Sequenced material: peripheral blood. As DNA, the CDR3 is TGTGCCAGCAGCTTAACCGGGACAGGAGCAAACAATGAGCAGTTCTTC. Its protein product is CASSLTGTGANNEQFF.